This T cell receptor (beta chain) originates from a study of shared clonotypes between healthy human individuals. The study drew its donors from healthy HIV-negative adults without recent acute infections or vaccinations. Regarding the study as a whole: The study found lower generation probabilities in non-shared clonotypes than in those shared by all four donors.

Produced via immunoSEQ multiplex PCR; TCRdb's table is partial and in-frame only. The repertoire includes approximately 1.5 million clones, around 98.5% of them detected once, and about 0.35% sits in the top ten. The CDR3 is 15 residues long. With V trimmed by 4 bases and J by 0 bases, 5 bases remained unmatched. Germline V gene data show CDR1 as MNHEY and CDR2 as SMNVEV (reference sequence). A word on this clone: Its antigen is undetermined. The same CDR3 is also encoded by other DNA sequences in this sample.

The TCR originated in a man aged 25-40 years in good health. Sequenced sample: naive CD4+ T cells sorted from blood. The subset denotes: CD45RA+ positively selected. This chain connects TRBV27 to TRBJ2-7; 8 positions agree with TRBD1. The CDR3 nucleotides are TGTGCCAGCAGTTCCCTTGGGACAGGCTCCTACGAGCAGTACTTC. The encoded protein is CASSSLGTGSYEQYF.